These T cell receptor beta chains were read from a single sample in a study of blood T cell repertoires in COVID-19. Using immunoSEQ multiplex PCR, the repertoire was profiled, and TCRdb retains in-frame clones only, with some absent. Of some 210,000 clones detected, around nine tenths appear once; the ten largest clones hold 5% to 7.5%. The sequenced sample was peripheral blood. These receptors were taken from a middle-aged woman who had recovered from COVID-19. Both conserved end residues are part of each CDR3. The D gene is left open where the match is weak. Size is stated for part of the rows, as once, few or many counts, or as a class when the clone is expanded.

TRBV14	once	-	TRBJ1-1	CASSRATGGREAFF	TGTGCCAGCAGCCGAGCCACGGGGGGCCGTGAAGCTTTCTTT
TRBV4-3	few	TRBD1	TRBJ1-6	CASSQGQLNSPLHF	TGCGCCAGCAGCCAGGGACAGCTGAATTCACCCCTCCACTTT
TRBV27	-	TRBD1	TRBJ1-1	CASIGDTGGAGVSEAFF	TGTGCCAGCATCGGAGATACAGGGGGCGCTGGGGTCTCTGAAGCTTTCTTT
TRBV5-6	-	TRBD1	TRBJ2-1	CASSFSGQGVNEQFF	TGTGCCAGCAGCTTCAGCGGACAGGGGGTGAATGAGCAGTTCTTC
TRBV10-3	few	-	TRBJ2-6	CAISASRGIGANVLTF	TGTGCCATCAGTGCGTCCCGGGGGATCGGGGCCAACGTCCTGACTTTC
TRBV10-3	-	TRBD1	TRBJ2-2	CAVKPGTGGPGELFF	TGTGCCGTTAAGCCCGGGACAGGGGGCCCCGGGGAGCTGTTTTTT
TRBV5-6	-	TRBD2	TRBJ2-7	CASSGNGLAGVREQYF	TGTGCCAGCAGCGGAAACGGACTAGCGGGAGTAAGGGAGCAGTACTTC
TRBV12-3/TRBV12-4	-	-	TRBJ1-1	CASSLQDGGEAFF	TGTGCCAGCAGTTTACAGGACGGTGGGGAGGCTTTCTTT
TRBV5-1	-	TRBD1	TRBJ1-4	CASSSGTANEKLFF	TGCGCCAGCAGTTCCGGGACAGCTAATGAAAAACTGTTTTTT
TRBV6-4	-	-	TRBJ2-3	CASSDQGTATDTQYF	TGTGCCAGCAGTGACCAAGGGACTGCCACAGATACGCAGTATTTT
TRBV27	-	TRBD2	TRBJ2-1	CASSLSTFWSSGNGDEQFF	TGTGCCAGCAGTTTATCTACCTTTTGGTCTAGCGGGAATGGAGATGAGCAGTTCTTC
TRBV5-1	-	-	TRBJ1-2	CASSFAGGFDYGYTF	TGCGCCAGCAGCTTCGCGGGGGGCTTCGACTATGGCTACACCTTC
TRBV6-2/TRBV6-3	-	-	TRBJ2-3	CASSYSGLEKYF	TGTGCCAGCAGTTACTCGGGACTCGAGAAGTATTTT
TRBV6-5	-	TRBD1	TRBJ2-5	CASSSPGTGQETQYF	TGTGCCAGCAGTTCTCCCGGGACAGGGCAAGAGACCCAGTACTTC
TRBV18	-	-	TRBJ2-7	CASSPGTKKAYEQYF	TGTGCCAGCTCACCAGGGACAAAAAAGGCCTACGAGCAGTACTTC